The clone carrying this T cell receptor (beta chain) was recorded many times. Antigen specificity is unknown. This entry comes from a study of T-cell reconstitution after alpha-beta-depleted transplantation in children. TCRbeta library preparation incorporated unique molecular identifiers. TCRdb itself ran the PCR reads through MiXCR, one entry per CDR3 protein. The profile covers approximately 230,000 distinct CDR3 sequences, with about 26% appearing a single time and more than 2% taken by the ten largest. V was pared by 7 bases and J by 4 bases, with 14 bases between. CDR1 SQVTM and CDR2 ANQGSEA come from the germline V gene. CDR3 length: 12 residues. Study results and caveats: Expanded graft clones numbering several hundred reportedly gave rise to alpha-beta T cells about two months after transplant.

The chain joins TRBV29-1 to TRBJ2-7; tentatively, D is TRBD1 (6 bases). The receptor's source is a girl aged 2-15 years with Fanconi anemia, due to receive a stem cell transplant. This material consisted of PBMCs, taken before TCRalphabeta/CD19-depleted stem cell transplant. CDR3 nucleotides: TGCAGCGCCCTTGGGACACCTTACGAGCAGTACTTC. Encoded protein: CSALGTPYEQYF.